Listed below are T cell receptor beta chains from one sample, sequenced in a study of T cells after yellow fever vaccination. MiXCR, applied by TCRdb to the 5' RACE reads, yields one record per CDR3 protein. The sample carries a few hundred thousand distinct CDR3 sequences, about 3.7% recorded once. The sample consisted of PBMCs, taken 15 days after the yellow fever booster vaccination. Every receptor here comes from a man aged 18 to 29 who received the YFV17D yellow fever vaccine. CDR3s include the opening cysteine and the closing phenylalanine or tryptophan. A D gene is named only where the DNA matches it firmly. Clone size appears in some rows only: once, few, many, or a class for an expanded clone.

V,size,D,J,DNA,CDR3
TRBV7-8,many,TRBD2,TRBJ2-2,TGTGCCAGCAGCTTAGAGCTAGCGGGGCTCACCGGGGAGCTGTTTTTT,CASSLELAGLTGELFF
TRBV6-5,many,.,TRBJ2-3,TGTGCCAGCAGCCCAAAACTTAGGGATACGCAGTATTTT,CASSPKLRDTQYF
TRBV7-6,few,.,TRBJ1-1,TGTGCCAGCAGCCCGACGACGGGAGTGAACACTGAAGCTTTCTTT,CASSPTTGVNTEAFF
TRBV14,many,.,TRBJ1-2,TGTGCCAGCAGCCCCGCCGGGACGGCGTACGGAGGCTACACCTTC,CASSPAGTAYGGYTF
TRBV28,once,TRBD1,TRBJ1-2,TGTGCCAGCATCGTAGCGGCAGGGGGTAGGATCGGCTACACCTTC,CASIVAAGGRIGYTF
TRBV15,.,.,TRBJ2-3,TGTGCCACCAGCAGAGGGATCGGGCAGGTTGCAGATACGCAGTATTTT,CATSRGIGQVADTQYF
TRBV7-2,many,.,TRBJ1-1,TGTGCCAGCAGCGCCCGTCGCCTCGTTGAAGCTTTCTTT,CASSARRLVEAFF
TRBV7-9,many,.,TRBJ2-5,TGTGCCAGCAGCCCGAGGAATTTCCAAGAGACCCAGTACTTC,CASSPRNFQETQYF
TRBV5-6,many,.,TRBJ1-2,TGTGCCAGCAGCCCAACGACGGAGGGCTATGGCTACACCTTC,CASSPTTEGYGYTF
TRBV7-2,many,TRBD1,TRBJ1-1,TGTGCCAGCAGCTTACAGGGGGCGCAGACTGAAGCTTTCTTT,CASSLQGAQTEAFF
TRBV20-1,many,.,TRBJ1-1,TGCAGTGCTAGGACGGACGTGAACACTGAAGCTTTCTTT,CSARTDVNTEAFF
TRBV2,many,TRBD1,TRBJ1-1,TGTGCCAGCAGCTCTCAGGGGGGCGCTGAGTCTGAAGCTTTCTTT,CASSSQGGAESEAFF
TRBV11-3,.,TRBD2,TRBJ2-1,TGTGCCAGCAGCTTGGGCGGGGGGGGTGAGCAGTTCTTC,CASSLGGGGEQFF
TRBV12-3/TRBV12-4,few,.,TRBJ1-5,TGTGCCAGCAGTTTTGGTCCCTCAGGGGTTCAGCCCCAGCATTTT,CASSFGPSGVQPQHF
TRBV7-3,many,.,TRBJ1-1,TGTGCCAGCAGCCTGGGACACCAGAACACTGAAGCTTTCTTT,CASSLGHQNTEAFF
TRBV5-1,many,TRBD1,TRBJ2-2,TGCGCCAGCAGCTCGGGACAGGGGCACACCGGGGAGCTGTTTTTT,CASSSGQGHTGELFF
TRBV6-1,many,.,TRBJ2-6,TGTGCCAGCACGTCGAGCTCTGGGGCCAACGTCCTGACTTTC,CASTSSSGANVLTF
TRBV11-2,many,.,TRBJ2-1,TGTGCCAGCAGCTTAGAGGCCGGCGGGCACAATGAGCAGTTCTTC,CASSLEAGGHNEQFF
TRBV5-6,many,.,TRBJ1-5,TGTGCCAGCAGCTTGGCCGGATTGGACAGAACCCAGCCCCAGCATTTT,CASSLAGLDRTQPQHF
TRBV5-1,many,TRBD1,TRBJ1-2,TGCGCCAGCAGCTCGCAAGCCGGACAGGACGGGGGCTACACCTTC,CASSSQAGQDGGYTF
TRBV10-3,many,.,TRBJ1-4,TGTGCCATCAGGGGGGGTCCCGATGAAAAACTGTTTTTT,CAIRGGPDEKLFF
TRBV5-1,many,TRBD2,TRBJ2-5,TGCGCCAGCGGAAAATCGGGACTAGCGGGGTTCCAAGAGACCCAGTACTTC,CASGKSGLAGFQETQYF
TRBV5-6,many,.,TRBJ1-5,TGTGCCATTGGCGGGTGTAATCAGCCCCAGCATTTT,CAIGGCNQPQHF
TRBV4-1,many,.,TRBJ2-7,TGCGCCAGCAGCCAATTCCCTTCAGGGGGGCCAACCTACGAGCAGTACTTC,CASSQFPSGGPTYEQYF
TRBV20-1,many,.,TRBJ2-1,TGCAGTGCTCGGTCATTCGGGAATGAGCAGTTCTTC,CSARSFGNEQFF
TRBV4-2,many,TRBD2,TRBJ2-3,TGTGCCAGCAGCCCTAGGACTAGCGATGCGGCAGATACGCAGTATTTT,CASSPRTSDAADTQYF
TRBV18,many,.,TRBJ1-3,TGTGCCAGCTCACCCGACAGGAGCTCTGGAAACACCATATATTTT,CASSPDRSSGNTIYF